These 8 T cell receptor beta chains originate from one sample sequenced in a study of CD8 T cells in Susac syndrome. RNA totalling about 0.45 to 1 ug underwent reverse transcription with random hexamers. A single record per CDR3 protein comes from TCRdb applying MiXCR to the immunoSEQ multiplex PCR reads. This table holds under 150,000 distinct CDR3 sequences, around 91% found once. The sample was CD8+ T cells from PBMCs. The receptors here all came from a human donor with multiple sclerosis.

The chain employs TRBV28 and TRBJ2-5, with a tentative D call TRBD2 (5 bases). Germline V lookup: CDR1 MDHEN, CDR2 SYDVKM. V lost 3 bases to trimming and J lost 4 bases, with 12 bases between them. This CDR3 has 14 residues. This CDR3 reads CASSFAGNVETQYF. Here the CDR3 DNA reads TGTGCCAGCAGTTTCGCGGGTAACGTAGAGACCCAGTACTTC.

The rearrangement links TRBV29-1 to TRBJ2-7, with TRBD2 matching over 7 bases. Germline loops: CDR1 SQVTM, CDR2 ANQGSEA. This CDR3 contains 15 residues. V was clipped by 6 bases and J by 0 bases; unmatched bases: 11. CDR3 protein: CSVQTLREISYEQYF. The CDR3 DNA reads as TGCAGCGTCCAAACGTTGCGGGAGATCTCCTACGAGCAGTACTTC.

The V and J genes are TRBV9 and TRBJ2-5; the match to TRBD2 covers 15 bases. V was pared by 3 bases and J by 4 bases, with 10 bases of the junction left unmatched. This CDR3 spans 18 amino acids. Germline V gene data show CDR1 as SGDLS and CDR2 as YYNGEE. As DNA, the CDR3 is TGTGCCAGCAGCGCAGGACTAGCGGGAGGGGTAGGTCGAGAGACCCAGTACTTC. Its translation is CASSAGLAGGVGRETQYF.

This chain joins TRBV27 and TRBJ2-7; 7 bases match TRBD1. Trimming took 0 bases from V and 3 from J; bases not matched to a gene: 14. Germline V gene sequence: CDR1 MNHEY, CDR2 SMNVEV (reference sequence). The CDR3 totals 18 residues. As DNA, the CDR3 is TGTGCCAGCAGTTTATCTAAGGGGGACAGATCCGGCTTCTACGAGCAGTACTTC. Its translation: CASSLSKGDRSGFYEQYF.

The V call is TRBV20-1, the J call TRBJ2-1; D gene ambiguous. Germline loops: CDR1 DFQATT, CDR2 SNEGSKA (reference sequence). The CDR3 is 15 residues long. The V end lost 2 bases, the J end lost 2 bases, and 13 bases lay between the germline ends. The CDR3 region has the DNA TGCAGTGCTAGATCAGTCCTGAGTCCCTACAATGAGCAGTTCTTC. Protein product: CSARSVLSPYNEQFF.

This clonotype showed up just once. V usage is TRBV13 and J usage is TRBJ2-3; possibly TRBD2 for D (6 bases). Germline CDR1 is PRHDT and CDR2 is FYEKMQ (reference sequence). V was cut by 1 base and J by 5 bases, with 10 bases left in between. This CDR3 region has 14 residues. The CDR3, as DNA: TGTGCCAGCAGCTTAGCGGGAGATGTAGATACGCAGTATTTT. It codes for CASSLAGDVDTQYF.

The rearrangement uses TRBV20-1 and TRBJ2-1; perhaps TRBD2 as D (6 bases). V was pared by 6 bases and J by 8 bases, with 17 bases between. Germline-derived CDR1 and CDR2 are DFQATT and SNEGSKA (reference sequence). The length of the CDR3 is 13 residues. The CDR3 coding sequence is TGCAGTGCCATGGGGGAGGCCGGGGATGAGCAGTTCTTC. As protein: CSAMGEAGDEQFF.

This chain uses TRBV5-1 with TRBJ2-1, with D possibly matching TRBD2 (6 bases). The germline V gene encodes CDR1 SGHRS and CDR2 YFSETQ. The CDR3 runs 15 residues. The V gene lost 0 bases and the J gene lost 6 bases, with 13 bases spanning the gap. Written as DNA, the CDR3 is TGCGCCAGCAGCTTGGCCGCGGGATCTGTCAATGAGCAGTTCTTC. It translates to CASSLAAGSVNEQFF.